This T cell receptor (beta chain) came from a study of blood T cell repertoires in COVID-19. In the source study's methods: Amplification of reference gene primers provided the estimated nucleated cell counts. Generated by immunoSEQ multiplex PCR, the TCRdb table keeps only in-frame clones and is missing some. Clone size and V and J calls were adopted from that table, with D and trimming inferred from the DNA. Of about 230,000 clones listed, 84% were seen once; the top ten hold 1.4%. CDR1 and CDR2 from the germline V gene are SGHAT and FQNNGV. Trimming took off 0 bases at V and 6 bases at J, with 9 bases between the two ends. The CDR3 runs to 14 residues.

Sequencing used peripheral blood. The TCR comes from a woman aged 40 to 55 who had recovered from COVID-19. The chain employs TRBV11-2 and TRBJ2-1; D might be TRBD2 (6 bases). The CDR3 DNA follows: TGTGCCAGCAGCTTAGACATCGGGAGCAATGAGCAGTTCTTC. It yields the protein CASSLDIGSNEQFF.